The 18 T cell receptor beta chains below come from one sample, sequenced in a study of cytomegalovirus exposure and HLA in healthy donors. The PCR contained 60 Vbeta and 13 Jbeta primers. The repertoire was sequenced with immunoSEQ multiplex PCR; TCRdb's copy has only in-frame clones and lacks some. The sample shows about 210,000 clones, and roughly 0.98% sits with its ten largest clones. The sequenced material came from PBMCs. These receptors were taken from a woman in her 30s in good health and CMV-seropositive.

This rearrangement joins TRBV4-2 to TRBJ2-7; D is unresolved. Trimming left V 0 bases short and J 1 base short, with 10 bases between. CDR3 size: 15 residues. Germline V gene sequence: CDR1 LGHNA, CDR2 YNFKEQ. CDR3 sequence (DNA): TGTGCCAGCAGCCAAGATCAGGCAGGATCCTACGAGCAGTACTTC. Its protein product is CASSQDQAGSYEQYF.

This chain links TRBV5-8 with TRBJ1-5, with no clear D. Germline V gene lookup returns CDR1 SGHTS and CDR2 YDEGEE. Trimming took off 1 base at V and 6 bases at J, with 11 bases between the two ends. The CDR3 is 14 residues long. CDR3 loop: CASSLSPYGQPQHF. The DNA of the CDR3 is TGTGCCAGCAGCTTGAGTCCCTACGGTCAGCCCCAGCATTTT.

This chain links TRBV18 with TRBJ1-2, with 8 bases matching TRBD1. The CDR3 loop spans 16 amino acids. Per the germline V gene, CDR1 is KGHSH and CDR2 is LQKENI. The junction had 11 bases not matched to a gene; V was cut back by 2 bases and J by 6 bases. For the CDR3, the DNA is TGTGCCAGCTCACCAGGGTCAGCACAGGGGGAACATGGCTACACCTTC. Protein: CASSPGSAQGEHGYTF.

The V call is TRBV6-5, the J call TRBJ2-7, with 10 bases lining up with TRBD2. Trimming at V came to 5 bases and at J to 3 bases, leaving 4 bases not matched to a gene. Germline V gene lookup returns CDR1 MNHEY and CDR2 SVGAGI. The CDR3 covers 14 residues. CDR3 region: CASSPLAGDYEQYF. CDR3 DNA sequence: TGTGCCAGCAGTCCCCTAGCGGGGGACTACGAGCAGTACTTC.

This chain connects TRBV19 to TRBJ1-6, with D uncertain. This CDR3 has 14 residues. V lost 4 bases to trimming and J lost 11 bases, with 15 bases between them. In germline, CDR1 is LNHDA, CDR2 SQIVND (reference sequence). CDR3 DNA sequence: TGTGCCAGTAGTAGCCACATCGGAGGGCCACCCCTCCACTTT. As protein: CASSSHIGGPPLHF. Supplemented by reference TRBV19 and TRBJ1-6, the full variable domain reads DGGITQSPKYLFRKEGQNVTLSCEQNLNHDAMYWYRQDPGQGLRLIYYSQIVNDFQKGDIAEGYSVSREKKESFPLTVTSAQKNPTAFYLCASSSHIGGPPLHFGNGTRLTVT.

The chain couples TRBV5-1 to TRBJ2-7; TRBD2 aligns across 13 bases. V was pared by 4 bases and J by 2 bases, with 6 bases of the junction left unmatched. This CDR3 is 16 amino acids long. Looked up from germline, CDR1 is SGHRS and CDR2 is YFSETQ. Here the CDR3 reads CASSPQTSGGTYEQYF. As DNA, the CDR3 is TGCGCCAGCAGCCCCCAGACTAGCGGGGGGACCTACGAGCAGTACTTC.

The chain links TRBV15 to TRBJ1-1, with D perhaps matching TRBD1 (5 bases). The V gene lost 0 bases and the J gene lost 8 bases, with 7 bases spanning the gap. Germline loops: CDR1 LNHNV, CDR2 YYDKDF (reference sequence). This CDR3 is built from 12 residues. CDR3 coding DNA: TGTGCCACCAGCAGAGATCGGACAGAAGCTTTCTTT. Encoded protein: CATSRDRTEAFF.

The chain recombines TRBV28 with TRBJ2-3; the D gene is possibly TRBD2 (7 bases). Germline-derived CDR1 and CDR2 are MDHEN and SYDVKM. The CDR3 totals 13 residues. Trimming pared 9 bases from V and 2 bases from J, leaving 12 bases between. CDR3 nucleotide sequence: TGTGCCAGTGGGGGGGCTTACACAGATACGCAGTATTTT. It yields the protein CASGGAYTDTQYF.

CDR3 in amino acids: CASLRSRAGLSSPLHF. Here the CDR3 DNA reads TGTGCCAGCCTACGATCAAGGGCGGGGCTTAGTTCACCCCTCCACTTT. The chain combines TRBV2 with TRBJ1-6; tentative D call: TRBD1 (5 bases). The germline CDR1 and CDR2 sequences are SNHLY and FYNNEI. The CDR3 runs 16 residues. Trimming took off 8 bases at V and 9 bases at J, with 23 bases between the two ends.

In DNA, the CDR3 is TGTGCCAGCAGAACGGACCACCTAGCGGAGACCCAGTACTTC. It is translated as CASRTDHLAETQYF. This chain joins TRBV19 and TRBJ2-5; maybe TRBD2 (6 bases). The CDR3 is 14 residues long. CDR1 and CDR2 (germline): LNHDA, SQIVND (reference sequence). V was pared by 9 bases and J by 5 bases, with 19 bases between. Variable domain in full (rest from reference TRBV19 and TRBJ2-5): DGGITQSPKYLFRKEGQNVTLSCEQNLNHDAMYWYRQDPGQGLRLIYYSQIVNDFQKGDIAEGYSVSREKKESFPLTVTSAQKNPTAFYLCASRTDHLAETQYFGPGTRLLVL.

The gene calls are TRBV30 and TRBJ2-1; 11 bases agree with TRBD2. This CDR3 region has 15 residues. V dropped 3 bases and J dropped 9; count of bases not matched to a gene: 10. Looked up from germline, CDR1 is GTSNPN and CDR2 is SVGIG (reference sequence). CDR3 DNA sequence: TGTGCCTGGAGGCCTAGCGGGAGGACTTTGGGTGAGCAGTTCTTC. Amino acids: CAWRPSGRTLGEQFF.

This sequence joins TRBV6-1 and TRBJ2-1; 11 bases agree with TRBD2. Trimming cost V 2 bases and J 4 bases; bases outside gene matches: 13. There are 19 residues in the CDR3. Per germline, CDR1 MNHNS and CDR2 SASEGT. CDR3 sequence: CASSEPNGPVAGGYNEQFF. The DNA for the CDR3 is TGTGCCAGCAGTGAACCTAACGGGCCCGTAGCGGGGGGGTACAATGAGCAGTTCTTC.

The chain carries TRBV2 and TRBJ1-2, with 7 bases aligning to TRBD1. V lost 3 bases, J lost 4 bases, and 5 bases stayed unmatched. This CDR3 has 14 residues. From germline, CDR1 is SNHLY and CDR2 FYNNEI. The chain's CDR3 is CASSDLGQLYGYTF. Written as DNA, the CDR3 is TGTGCCAGCAGTGACTTGGGACAGCTCTATGGCTACACCTTC.

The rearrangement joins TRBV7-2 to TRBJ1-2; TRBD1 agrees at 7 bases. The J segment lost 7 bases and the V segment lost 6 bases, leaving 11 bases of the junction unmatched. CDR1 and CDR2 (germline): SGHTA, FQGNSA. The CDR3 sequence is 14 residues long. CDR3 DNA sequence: TGTGCCAGCAGGCCTCGACAGGGAATGTTTGGCTACACCTTC. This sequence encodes CASRPRQGMFGYTF.

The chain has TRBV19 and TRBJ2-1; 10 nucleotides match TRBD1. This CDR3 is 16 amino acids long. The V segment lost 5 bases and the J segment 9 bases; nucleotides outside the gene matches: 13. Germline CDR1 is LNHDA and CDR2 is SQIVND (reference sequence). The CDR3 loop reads CASSLPGQGIFGEQFF. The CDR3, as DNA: TGTGCCAGTAGTTTACCGGGACAGGGGATTTTCGGTGAGCAGTTCTTC.

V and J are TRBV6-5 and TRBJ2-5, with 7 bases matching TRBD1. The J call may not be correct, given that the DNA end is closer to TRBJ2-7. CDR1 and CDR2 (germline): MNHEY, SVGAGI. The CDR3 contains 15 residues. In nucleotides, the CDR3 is TGTGCCAGCAGTTATCGCTTGGACAGGCCCTACGAGCAGTACTTC. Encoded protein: CASSYRLDRPYEQYF.

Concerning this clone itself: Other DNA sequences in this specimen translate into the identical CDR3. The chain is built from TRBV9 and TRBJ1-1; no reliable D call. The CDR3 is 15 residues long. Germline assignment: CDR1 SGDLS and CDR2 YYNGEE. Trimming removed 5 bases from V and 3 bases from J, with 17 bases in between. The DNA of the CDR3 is TGTGCCAGCAGTGTAACCGACACATACCACACTGAAGCTTTCTTT. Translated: CASSVTDTYHTEAFF.

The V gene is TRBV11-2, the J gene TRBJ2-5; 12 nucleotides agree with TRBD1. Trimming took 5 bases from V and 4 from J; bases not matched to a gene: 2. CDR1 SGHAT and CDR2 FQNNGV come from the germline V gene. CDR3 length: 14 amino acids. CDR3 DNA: TGTGCCAGCAGCGTGGGACAGGGGGCAGAGACCCAGTACTTC. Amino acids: CASSVGQGAETQYF.